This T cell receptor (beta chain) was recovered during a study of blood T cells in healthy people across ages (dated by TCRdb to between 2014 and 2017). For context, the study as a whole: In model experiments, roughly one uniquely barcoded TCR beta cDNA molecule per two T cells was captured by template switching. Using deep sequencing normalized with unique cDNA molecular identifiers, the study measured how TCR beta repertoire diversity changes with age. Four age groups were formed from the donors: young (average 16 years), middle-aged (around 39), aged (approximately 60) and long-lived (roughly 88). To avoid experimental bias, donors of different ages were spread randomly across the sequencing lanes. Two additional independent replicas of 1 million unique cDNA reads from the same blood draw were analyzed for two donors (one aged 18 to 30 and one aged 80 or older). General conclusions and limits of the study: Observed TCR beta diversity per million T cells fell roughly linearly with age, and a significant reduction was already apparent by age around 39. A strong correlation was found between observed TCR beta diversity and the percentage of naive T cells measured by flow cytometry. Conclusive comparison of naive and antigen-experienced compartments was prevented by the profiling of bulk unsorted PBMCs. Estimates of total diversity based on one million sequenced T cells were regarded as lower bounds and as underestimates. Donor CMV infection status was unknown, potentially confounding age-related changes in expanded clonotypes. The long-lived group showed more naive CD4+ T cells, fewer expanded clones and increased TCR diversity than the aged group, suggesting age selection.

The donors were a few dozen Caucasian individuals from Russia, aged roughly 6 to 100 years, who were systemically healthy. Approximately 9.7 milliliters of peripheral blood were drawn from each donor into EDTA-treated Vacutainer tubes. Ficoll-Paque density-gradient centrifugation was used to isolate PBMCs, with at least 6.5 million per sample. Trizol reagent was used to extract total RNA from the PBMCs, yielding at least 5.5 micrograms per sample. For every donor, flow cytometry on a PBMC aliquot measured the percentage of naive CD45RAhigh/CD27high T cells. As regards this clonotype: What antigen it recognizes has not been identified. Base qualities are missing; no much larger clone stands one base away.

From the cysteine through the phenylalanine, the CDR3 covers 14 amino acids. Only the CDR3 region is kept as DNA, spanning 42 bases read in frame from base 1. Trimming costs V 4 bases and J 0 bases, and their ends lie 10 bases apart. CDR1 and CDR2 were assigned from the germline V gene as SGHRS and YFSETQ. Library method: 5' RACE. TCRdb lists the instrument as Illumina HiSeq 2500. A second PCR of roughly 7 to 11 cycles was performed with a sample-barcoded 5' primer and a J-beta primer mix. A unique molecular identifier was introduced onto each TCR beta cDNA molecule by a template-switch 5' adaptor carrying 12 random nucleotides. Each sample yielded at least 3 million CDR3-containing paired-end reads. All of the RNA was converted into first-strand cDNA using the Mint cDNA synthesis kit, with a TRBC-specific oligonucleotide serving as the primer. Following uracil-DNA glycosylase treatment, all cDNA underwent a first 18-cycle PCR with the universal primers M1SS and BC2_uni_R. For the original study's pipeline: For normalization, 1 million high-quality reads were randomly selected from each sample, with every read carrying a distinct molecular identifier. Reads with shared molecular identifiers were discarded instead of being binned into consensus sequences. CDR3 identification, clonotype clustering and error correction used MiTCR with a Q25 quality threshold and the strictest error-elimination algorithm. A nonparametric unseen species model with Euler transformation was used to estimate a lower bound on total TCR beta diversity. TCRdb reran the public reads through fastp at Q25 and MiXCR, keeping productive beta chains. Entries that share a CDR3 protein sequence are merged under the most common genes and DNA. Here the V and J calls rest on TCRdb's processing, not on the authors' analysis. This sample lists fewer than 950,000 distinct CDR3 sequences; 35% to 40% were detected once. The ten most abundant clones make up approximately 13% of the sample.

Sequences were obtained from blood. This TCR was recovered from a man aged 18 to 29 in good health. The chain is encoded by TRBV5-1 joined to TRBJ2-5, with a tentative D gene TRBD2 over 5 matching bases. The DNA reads TGCGCCAGCAGCCCAGAGCGGCACCAAGAGACCCAGTACTTC. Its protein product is CASSPERHQETQYF.